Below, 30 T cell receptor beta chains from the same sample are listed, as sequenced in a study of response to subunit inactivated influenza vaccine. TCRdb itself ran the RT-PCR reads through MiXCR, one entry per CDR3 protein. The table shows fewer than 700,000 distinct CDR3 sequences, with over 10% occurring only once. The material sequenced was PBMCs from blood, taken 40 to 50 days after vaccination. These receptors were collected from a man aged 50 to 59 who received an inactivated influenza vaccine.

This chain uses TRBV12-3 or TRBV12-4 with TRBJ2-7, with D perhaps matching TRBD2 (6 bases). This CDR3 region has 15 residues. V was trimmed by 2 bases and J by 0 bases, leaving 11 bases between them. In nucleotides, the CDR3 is TGTGCCAGCAGTTTAATGGGGGAGGTCTCCTACGAGCAGTACTTC. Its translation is CASSLMGEVSYEQYF.

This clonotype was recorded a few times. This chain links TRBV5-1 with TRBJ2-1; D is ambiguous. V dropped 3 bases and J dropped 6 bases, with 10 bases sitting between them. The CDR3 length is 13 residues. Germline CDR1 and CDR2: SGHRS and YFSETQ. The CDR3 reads CASSSASFNEQFF. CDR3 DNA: TGCGCCAGCAGCTCGGCATCTTTCAATGAGCAGTTCTTC.

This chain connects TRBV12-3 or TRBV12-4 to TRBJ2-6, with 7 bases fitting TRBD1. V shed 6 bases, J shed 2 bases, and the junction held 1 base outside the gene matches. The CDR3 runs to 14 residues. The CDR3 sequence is CASSTGAGANVLTF. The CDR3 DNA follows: TGTGCCAGCAGCACAGGGGCTGGGGCCAACGTCCTGACTTTC.

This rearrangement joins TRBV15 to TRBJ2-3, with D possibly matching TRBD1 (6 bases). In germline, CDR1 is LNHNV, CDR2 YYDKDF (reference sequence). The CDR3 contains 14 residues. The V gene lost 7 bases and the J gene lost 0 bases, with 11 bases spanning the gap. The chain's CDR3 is CATTGVGSTDTQYF. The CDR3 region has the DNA TGTGCCACCACAGGGGTCGGTAGCACAGATACGCAGTATTTT. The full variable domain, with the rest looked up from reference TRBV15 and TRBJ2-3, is DAMVIQNPRYQVTQFGKPVTLSCSQTLNHNVMYWYQQKSSQAPKLLFHYYDKDFNNEADTPDNFQSRRPNTSFCFLDIRSPGLGDTAMYLCATTGVGSTDTQYFGPGTRLTVL.

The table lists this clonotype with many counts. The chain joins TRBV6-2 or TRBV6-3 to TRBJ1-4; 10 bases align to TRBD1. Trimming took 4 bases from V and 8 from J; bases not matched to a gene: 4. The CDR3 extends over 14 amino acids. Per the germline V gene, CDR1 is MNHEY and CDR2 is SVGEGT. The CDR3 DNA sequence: TGTGCCAGCAGTTGGGACAGGGGAGGCGAAAAACTGTTTTTT. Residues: CASSWDRGGEKLFF.

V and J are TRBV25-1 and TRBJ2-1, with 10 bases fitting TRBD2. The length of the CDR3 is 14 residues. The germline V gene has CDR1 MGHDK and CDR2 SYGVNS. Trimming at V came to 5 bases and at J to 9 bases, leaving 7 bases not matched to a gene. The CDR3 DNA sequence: TGTGCCAGCAGTCTAGGTAGCGGGAGGCCTGAGCAGTTCTTC. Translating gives CASSLGSGRPEQFF.

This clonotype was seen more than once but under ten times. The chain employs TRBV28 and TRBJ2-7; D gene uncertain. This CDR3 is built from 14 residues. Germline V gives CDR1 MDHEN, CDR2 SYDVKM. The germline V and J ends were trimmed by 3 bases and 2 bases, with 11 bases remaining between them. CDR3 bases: TGTGCCAGCAGTTTTTTTAGCAGAGCCTACGAGCAGTACTTC. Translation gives CASSFFSRAYEQYF.

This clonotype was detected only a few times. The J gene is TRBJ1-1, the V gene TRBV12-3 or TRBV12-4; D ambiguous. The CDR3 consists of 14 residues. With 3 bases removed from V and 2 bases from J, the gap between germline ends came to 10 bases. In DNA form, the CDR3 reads TGTGCCAGCAGTTTTTTTTCGGGCAACACTGAAGCTTTCTTT. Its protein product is CASSFFSGNTEAFF.

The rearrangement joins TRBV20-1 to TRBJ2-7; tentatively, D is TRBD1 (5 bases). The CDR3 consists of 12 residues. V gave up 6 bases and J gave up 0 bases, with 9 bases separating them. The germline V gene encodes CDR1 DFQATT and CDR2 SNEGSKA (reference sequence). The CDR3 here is CSAMTDSYEQYF. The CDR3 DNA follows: TGCAGTGCCATGACAGACTCCTACGAGCAGTACTTC.

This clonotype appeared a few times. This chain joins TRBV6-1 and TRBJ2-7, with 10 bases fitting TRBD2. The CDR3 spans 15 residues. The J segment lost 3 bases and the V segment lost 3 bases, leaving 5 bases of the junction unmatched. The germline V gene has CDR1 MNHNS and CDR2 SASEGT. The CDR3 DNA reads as TGTGCCAGCAGTGATGACCCTAGCGGGAGCTACGAGCAGTACTTC. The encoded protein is CASSDDPSGSYEQYF.

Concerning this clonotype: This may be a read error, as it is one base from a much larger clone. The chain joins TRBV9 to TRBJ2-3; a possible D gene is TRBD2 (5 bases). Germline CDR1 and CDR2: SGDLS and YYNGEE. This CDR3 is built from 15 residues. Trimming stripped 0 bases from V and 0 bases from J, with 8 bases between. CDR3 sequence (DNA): TGTGCCAGCAGCGTAGGCGGGCTGAGCACAGATACGCAGTATTTT. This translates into CASSVGGLSTDTQYF.

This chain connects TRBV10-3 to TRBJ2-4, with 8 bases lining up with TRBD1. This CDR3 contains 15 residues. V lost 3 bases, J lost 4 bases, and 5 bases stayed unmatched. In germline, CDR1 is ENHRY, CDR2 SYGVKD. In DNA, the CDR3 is TGTGCCATCAGTGACCGGGACAGGACTAAAAACATTCAGTACTTC. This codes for CAISDRDRTKNIQYF.

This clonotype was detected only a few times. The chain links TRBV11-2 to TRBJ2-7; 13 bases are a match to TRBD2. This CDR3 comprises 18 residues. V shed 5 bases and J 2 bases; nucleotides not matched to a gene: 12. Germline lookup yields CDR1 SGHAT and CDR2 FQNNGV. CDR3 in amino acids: CASSLGLAGIEGPYEQYF. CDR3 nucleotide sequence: TGTGCCAGCAGCCTGGGACTAGCGGGAATTGAGGGACCCTACGAGCAGTACTTC.

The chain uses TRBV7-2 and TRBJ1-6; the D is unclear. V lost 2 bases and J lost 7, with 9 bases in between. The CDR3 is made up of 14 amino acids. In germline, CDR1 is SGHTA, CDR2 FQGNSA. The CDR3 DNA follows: TGTGCCAGCAGCTTAAGCGGATGGAATTCACCCCTCCACTTT. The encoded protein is CASSLSGWNSPLHF.

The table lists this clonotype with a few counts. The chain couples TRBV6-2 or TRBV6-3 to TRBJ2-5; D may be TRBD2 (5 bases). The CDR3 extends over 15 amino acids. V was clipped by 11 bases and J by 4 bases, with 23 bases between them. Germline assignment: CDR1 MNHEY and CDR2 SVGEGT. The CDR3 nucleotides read TGTGCCGCCGGCCGTGCGGGCGGGCTGCGAGAGACCCAGTACTTC. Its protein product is CAAGRAGGLRETQYF.

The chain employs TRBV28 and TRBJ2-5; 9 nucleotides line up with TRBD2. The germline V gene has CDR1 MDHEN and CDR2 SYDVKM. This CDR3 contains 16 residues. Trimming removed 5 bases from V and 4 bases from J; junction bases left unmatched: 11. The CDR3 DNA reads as TGTGCCAGCAGTCCCCCCATAGCGGGAGTTATAGAGACCCAGTACTTC. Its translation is CASSPPIAGVIETQYF. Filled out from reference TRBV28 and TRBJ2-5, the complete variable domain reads DVKVTQSSRYLVKRTGEKVFLECVQDMDHENMFWYRQDPGLGLRLIYFSYDVKMKEKGDIPEGYSVSREKKERFSLILESASTNQTSMYLCASSPPIAGVIETQYFGPGTRLLVL.

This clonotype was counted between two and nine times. CDR3 coding DNA: TGTGCCAGCAGCCACGGGACTGCCCGGAGCAACTACGAGCAGTACTTC. It translates to CASSHGTARSNYEQYF. This chain uses TRBV5-4 with TRBJ2-7; D may be TRBD2 (6 bases). The length of the CDR3 is 16 residues. The V end lost 4 bases, the J end lost 3 bases, and 20 bases lay between the germline ends. CDR1 is SGHNT and CDR2 is YYREEE in the germline V gene (reference sequence). The whole variable domain, filled in from reference TRBV5-4 and TRBJ2-7, reads ETGVTQSPTHLIKTRGQQVTLRCSSQSGHNTVSWYQQALGQGPQFIFQYYREEENGRGNFPPRFSGLQFPNYSSELNVNALELDDSALYLCASSHGTARSNYEQYFGPGTRLTVT.

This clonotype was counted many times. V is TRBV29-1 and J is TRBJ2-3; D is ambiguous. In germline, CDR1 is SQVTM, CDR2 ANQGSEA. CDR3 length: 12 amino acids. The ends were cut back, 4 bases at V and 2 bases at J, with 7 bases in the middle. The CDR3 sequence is CSVVQVTDTQYF. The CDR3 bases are TGCAGCGTTGTCCAGGTCACAGATACGCAGTATTTT.

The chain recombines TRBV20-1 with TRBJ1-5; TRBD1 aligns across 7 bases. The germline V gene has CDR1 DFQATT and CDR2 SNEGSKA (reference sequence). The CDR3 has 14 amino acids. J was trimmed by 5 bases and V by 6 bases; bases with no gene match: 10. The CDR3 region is CSATKTGTHQPQHF. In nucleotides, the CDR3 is TGCAGTGCCACCAAGACAGGGACGCATCAGCCCCAGCATTTT.

This CDR3 is CASSLGPWAAQHF. The CDR3 bases are TGTGCCAGCAGCTTGGGCCCCTGGGCAGCCCAGCATTTT. The J gene is TRBJ1-5, the V gene TRBV5-6; no firm D call. Germline lookup yields CDR1 SGHDT and CDR2 YYEEEE. The CDR3 contains 13 residues. V gave up 0 bases and J gave up 11 bases, with 12 bases separating them. The entire variable domain, with the rest obtained from reference TRBV5-6 and TRBJ1-5, is as follows: DAGVTQSPTHLIKTRGQQVTLRCSPKSGHDTVSWYQQALGQGPQFIFQYYEEEERQRGNFPDRFSGHQFPNYSSELNVNALLLGDSALYLCASSLGPWAAQHFGDGTRLSIL.

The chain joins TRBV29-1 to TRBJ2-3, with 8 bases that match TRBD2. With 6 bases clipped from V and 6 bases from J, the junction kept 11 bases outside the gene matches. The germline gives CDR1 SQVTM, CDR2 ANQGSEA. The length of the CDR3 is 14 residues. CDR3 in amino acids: CSVGAGVRSDTQYF. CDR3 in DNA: TGCAGCGTCGGAGCGGGAGTAAGGTCCGATACGCAGTATTTT.

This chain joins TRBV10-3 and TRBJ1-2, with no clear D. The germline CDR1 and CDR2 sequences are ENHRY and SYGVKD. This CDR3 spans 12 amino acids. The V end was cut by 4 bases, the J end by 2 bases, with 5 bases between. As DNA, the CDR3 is TGTGCCATCAGTGGGGAAAACTATGGCTACACCTTC. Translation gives CAISGENYGYTF.

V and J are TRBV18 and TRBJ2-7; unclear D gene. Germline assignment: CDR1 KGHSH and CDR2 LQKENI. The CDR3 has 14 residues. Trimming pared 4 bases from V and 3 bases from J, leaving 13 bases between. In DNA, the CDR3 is TGTGCCAGCTCACGTGGGTCTTTGGGCTACGAGCAGTACTTC. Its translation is CASSRGSLGYEQYF.

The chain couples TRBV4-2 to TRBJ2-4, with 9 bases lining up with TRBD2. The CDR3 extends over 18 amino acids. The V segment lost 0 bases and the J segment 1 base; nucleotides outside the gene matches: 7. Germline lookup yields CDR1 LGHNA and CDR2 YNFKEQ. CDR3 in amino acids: CASSQEGWTSEAKNIQYF. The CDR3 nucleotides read TGTGCCAGCAGCCAAGAGGGCTGGACTAGCGAGGCCAAAAACATTCAGTACTTC.

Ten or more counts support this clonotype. The CDR3: CASSHEHYNEQFF. Written as DNA, the CDR3 is TGCGCCAGCAGCCACGAACACTACAATGAGCAGTTCTTC. V usage is TRBV4-1 and J usage is TRBJ2-1; D is unclear. Germline lookup yields CDR1 MGHRA and CDR2 YSYEKL. The CDR3 sequence is 13 residues long. With 3 bases removed from V and 3 bases from J, the gap between germline ends came to 6 bases.

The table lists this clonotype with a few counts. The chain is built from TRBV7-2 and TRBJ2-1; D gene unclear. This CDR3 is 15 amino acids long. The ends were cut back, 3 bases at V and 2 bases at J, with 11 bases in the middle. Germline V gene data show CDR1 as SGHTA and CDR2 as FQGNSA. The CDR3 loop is CASSLVQPPYNEQFF. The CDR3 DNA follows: TGTGCCAGCAGCTTGGTACAGCCCCCCTACAATGAGCAGTTCTTC.

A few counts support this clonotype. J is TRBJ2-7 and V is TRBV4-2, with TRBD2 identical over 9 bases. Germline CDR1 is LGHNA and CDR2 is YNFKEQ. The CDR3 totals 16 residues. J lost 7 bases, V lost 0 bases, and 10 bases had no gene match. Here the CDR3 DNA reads TGTGCCAGCAGCCAAGATCCGGTAGCGGGAGTGCAAGAGCAGTACTTC. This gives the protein CASSQDPVAGVQEQYF.

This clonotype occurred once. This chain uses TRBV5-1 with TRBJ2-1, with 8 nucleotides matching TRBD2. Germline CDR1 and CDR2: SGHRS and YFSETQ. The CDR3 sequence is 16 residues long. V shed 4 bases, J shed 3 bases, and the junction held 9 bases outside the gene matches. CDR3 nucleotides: TGCGCCAGCAGCCCCGGCGGGGGGTGCTTCTACAATGAGCAGTTCTTC. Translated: CASSPGGGCFYNEQFF.

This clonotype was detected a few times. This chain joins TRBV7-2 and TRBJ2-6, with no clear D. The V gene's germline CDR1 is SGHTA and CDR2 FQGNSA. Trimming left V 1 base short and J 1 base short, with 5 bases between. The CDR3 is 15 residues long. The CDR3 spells CASSLGTSGANVLTF. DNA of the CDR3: TGTGCCAGCAGCTTAGGGACGTCTGGGGCCAACGTCCTGACTTTC.

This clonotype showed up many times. Here the CDR3 DNA reads TGCGCCAGCAGGGAGACAGGAGGCAGCGTCCGTGGCTACACCTTC. Residues: CASRETGGSVRGYTF. The V gene is TRBV5-1, the J gene TRBJ1-2, with D perhaps matching TRBD1 (6 bases). CDR1 and CDR2 from the germline V gene are SGHRS and YFSETQ. Trimming pared 5 bases from V and 7 bases from J, leaving 21 bases between. There are 15 residues in the CDR3.